The sequence of this T cell receptor (beta chain) was determined in a study of T cell repertoires and HLA-DP antigens. Across the study: Transduced HeLa cells presented HLA-DP to CD4+ T cells. DNA input averaged approximately 230 ng in sorted CD137+CD4+ and 1,200 ng in pre-culture CD4+.

Germline CDR1 reads MNHEY; CDR2 reads SMNVEV (reference sequence). CDR3 length: 16 amino acids. After removal of 5 bases from V and 3 bases from J, the junction contained 8 bases not matched to a gene. Study findings and constraints: Against one allele, clones undetected before culture averaged about 34%; against the other, around 50%.

About this clone itself: What it binds is unknown.

The PCR primers covered 54 TRBV and 13 TRBJ segments. Generated by immunoSEQ multiplex PCR, the TCRdb table keeps only in-frame clones and is missing some. The sample gives around 90,000 clones, around nine tenths of which show up once; roughly 1.5% is in the top ten. Sample: CD4+ T cells from PBMCs. V gene TRBV27 combines with J gene TRBJ1-1; 11 bases fit TRBD1. The clonotype was recovered from a man aged 50-59 years in good health and CMV-seronegative. Written as DNA, the CDR3 is TGTGCCAGCAGTCCACGGGACAGGGGGGTGGACACTGAAGCTTTCTTT. Protein product: CASSPRDRGVDTEAFF.